This TCR beta chain is from a study of T cell repertoires in cytomegalovirus infection. As for the study in general: Use of recently identified HLA-C-restricted and well-studied HLA-B-restricted CMV epitopes was part of the study. Indications came from public TCR beta signatures; they pointed to CMV infection and to a matching HLA type. General study findings and limits: CMV carriers having the relevant HLA were flagged by cumulative public TCR beta family frequency.

As for this clonotype: Its specificity is unknown.

TCRdb ran MiXCR on the reads and lists one entry per CDR3 protein. The sample yields hundreds of thousands of distinct CDR3 sequences, 40% to 50% seen once. Germline CDR1 SSHAT, CDR2 FNYEAQ (reference sequence). Trimming left V 4 bases short and J 7 bases short, with 11 bases between. The CDR3 covers 13 residues. The sample here was cultured PBMCs, taken from culture after CMV antigen stimulation. This TCR was sampled from a human donor in good health (CMV status not recorded). Some clones in this sample may be carry-over from other donors' samples. The chain combines TRBV7-7 with TRBJ2-1, with a tentative D call TRBD2 (6 bases). CDR3 DNA sequence: TGTGCCAGCAGCTCCGAGGGACTTAATGAGCAGTTCTTC. Translated: CASSSEGLNEQFF.